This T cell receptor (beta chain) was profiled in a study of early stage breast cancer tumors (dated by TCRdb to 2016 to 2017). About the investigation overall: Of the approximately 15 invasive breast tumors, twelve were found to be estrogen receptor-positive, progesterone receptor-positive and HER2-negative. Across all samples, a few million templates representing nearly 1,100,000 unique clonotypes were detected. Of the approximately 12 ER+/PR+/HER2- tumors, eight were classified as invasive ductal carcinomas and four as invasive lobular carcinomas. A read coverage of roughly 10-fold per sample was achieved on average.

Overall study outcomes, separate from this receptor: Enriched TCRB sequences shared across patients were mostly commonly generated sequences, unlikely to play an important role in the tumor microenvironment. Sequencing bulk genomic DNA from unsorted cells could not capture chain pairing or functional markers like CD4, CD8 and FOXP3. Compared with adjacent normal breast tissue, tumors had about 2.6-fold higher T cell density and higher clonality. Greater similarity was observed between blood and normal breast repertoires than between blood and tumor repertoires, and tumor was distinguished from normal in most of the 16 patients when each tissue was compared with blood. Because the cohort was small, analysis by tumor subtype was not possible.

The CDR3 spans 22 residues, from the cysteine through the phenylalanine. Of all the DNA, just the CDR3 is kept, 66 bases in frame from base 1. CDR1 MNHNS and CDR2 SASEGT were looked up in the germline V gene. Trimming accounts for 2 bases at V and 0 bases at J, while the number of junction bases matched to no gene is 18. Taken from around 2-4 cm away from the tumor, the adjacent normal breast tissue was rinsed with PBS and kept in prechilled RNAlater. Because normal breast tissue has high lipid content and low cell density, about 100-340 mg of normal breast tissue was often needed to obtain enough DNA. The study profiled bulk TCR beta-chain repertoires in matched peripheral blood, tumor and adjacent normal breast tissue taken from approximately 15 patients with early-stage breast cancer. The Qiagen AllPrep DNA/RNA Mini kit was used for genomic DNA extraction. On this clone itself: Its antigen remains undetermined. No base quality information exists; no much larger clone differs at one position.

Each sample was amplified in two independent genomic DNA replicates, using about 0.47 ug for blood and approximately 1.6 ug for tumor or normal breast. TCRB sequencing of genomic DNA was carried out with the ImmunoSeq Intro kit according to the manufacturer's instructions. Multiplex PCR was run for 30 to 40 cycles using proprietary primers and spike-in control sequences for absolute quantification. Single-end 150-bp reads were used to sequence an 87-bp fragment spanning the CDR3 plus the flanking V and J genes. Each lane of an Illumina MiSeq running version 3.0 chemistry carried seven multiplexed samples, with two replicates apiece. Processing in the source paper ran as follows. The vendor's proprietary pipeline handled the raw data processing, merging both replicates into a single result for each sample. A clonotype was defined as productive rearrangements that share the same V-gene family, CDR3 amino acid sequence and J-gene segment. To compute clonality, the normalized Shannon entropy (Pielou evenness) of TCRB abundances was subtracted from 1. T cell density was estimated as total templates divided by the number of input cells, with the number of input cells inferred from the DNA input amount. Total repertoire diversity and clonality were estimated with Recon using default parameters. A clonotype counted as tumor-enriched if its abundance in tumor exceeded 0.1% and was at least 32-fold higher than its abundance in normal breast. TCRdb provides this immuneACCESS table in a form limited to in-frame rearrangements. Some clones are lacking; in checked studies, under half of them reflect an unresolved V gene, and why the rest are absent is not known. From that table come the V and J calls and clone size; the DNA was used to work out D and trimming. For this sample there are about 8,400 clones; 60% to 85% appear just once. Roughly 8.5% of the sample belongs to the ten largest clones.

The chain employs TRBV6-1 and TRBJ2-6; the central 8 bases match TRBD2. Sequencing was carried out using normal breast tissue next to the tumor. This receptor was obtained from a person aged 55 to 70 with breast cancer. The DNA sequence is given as TGTGCCAGCAGTGAAACCGGGAGGGGAGGACGGCTAGACTACTCTGGGGCCAACGTCCTGACTTTC. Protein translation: CASSETGRGGRLDYSGANVLTF.